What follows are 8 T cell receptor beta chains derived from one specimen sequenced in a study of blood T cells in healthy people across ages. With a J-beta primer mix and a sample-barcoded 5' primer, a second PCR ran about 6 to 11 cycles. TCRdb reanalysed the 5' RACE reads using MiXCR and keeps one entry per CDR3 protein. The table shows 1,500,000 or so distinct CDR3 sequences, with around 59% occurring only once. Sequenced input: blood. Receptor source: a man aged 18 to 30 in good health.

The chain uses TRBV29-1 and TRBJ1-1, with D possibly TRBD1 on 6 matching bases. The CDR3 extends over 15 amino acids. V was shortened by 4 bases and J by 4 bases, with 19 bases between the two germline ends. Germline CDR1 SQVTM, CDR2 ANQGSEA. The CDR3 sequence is CSVVYAGGAGTEAFF. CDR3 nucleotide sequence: TGCAGCGTTGTATACGCGGGGGGCGCGGGCACTGAAGCTTTCTTT.

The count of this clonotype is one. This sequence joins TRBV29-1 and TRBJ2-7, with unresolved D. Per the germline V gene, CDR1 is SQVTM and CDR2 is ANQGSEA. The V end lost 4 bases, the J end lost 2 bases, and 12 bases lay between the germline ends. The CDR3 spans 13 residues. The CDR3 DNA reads TGCAGCGTTGTCCCGGTGGGGACCTACGAGCAGTACTTC. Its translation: CSVVPVGTYEQYF.

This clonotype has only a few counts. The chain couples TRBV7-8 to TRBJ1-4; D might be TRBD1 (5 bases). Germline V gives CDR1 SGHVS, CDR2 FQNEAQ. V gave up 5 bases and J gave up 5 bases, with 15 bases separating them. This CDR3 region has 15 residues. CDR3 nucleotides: TGTGCCAGCAGCCCCTCCGGGACTGGAAATGAAAAACTGTTTTTT. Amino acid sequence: CASSPSGTGNEKLFF.

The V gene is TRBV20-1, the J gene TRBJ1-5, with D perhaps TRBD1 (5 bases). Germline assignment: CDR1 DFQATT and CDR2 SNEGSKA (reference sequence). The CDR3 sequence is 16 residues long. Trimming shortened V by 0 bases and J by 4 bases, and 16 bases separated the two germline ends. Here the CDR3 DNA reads TGCAGTGCTAGAGATTTTAAGGGGACGGGGAATCAGCCCCAGCATTTT. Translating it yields CSARDFKGTGNQPQHF.

The CDR3 region has the DNA TGCGCCAGCAGCGGACTAGCGGAACTGAGCGAGCAGTACTTC. Translating it yields CASSGLAELSEQYF. The rearrangement joins TRBV5-1 to TRBJ2-4; 10 nucleotides line up with TRBD2. The J call may be in error: the DNA end matches TRBJ2-7 better. The CDR3 sequence is 14 residues long. The V gene's germline CDR1 is SGHRS and CDR2 YFSETQ.

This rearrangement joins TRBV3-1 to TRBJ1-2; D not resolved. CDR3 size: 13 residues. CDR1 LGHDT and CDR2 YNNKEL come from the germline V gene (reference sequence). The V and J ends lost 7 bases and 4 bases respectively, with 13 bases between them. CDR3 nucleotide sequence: TGTGCCAGCACGGGAGACGGGGTCTATGGCTACACCTTC. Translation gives CASTGDGVYGYTF.

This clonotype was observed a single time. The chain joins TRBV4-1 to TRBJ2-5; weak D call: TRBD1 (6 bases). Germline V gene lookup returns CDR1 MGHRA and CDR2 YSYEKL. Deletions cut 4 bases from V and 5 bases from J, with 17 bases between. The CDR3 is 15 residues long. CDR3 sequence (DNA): TGCGCCAGCAGCCTATACGGGACATCGGGGGAGACCCAGTACTTC. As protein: CASSLYGTSGETQYF.

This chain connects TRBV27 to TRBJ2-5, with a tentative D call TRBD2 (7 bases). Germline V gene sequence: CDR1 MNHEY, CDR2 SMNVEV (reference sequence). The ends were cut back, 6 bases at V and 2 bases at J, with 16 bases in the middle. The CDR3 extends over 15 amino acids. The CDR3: CASSVLGGPQETQYF. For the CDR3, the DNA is TGTGCCAGCAGCGTTCTGGGGGGGCCGCAAGAGACCCAGTACTTC.